Each of the 13 T cell receptor beta chains below was sequenced from the same sample in a study of CD8 T cells in ankylosing spondylitis (dated by TCRdb to the late 2010s). To prepare the library, 5' RACE was applied. The sequencer was an Illumina HiSeq 2500. Clones were called with MiXCR by TCRdb after fastp trimmed the public reads at Q25, and only in-frame beta chains were retained. One record per CDR3 amino acid sequence lists the most common genes and DNA. The sample contains 450,000 or so distinct CDR3 sequences, roughly 26% of them found a single time. The biggest ten clones account for under 0.9% of the sample. Here is what the overall study found, with its caveats: Blood from ankylosing spondylitis patients appeared to be characterized by a TCR beta motif composed of about 8 highly homologous amino acid variants.

Their target antigens are unknown. Sample: blood, either unsorted or a sorted T cell fraction (not recorded which). The receptors come from a male donor with ankylosing spondylitis.

This clonotype has a handful of counts. The chain has TRBV20-1 and TRBJ2-7; the match to TRBD2 covers 9 bases. Per germline, CDR1 DFQATT and CDR2 SNEGSKA (reference sequence). The CDR3 loop spans 15 amino acids. Trimming took 0 bases from V and 6 from J; bases not matched to a gene: 9. The CDR3 coding sequence is TGCAGTGCTAGAGATGGGGAGGGACTAGCTTCCGAGCAGTACTTC. This encodes CSARDGEGLASEQYF.

This clonotype has more than one count but fewer than ten. The V and J genes are TRBV2 and TRBJ1-4; D ambiguous. The V end lost 9 bases, the J end lost 4 bases, and 12 bases lay between the germline ends. In germline, CDR1 is SNHLY, CDR2 FYNNEI. This CDR3 has 13 residues. The CDR3 coding sequence is TGTGCCAGTGAACGGGGTAATAATGAAAAACTGTTTTTT. It translates to CASERGNNEKLFF.

The chain carries TRBV24-1 and TRBJ2-1; weak D call: TRBD2 (5 bases). The CDR3 spans 16 residues. The germline V and J ends were trimmed by 0 bases and 0 bases, with 8 bases remaining between them. In germline, CDR1 is KGHDR, CDR2 SFDVKD. As DNA, the CDR3 is TGTGCCACCAGTGATTTGGAGGGCAGCTCCTACAATGAGCAGTTCTTC. As protein: CATSDLEGSSYNEQFF.

The CDR3 region has the DNA TGCGCCAGCAGCTTGTTAGTTGCACAGGCGTCCTACAATGAGCAGTTCTTC. Its translation is CASSLLVAQASYNEQFF. This chain connects TRBV5-1 to TRBJ2-1, with TRBD1 as a possible D gene (5 bases). Germline V gives CDR1 SGHRS, CDR2 YFSETQ. Trimming removed 1 base at V and 1 base at J, with 15 bases between. This CDR3 is built from 17 residues.

J is TRBJ1-1 and V is TRBV6-2 or TRBV6-3; D gene uncertain. CDR3 length: 14 amino acids. CDR1 is MNHEY and CDR2 is SVGEGT in the germline V gene. V was shortened by 6 bases and J by 4 bases, with 15 bases between the two germline ends. CDR3 residues: CASSVVPSSTEAFF. In nucleotides, the CDR3 is TGTGCCAGCAGCGTAGTGCCCTCGAGCACTGAAGCTTTCTTT.

This clonotype has a handful of counts. The V call is TRBV5-1, the J call TRBJ2-2; weak D call: TRBD1 (7 bases). Trimming removed 6 bases from V and 5 bases from J, with 17 bases in between. The CDR3 runs to 15 residues. From germline, CDR1 is SGHRS and CDR2 YFSETQ. CDR3 DNA sequence: TGCGCCAGCACCCCAGGGGGAGGACAGACCGGGGAGCTGTTTTTT. It is translated as CASTPGGGQTGELFF.

This clonotype was counted between two and nine times. The genes are TRBV20-1 and TRBJ2-1, with D perhaps being TRBD1 or TRBD2 (5 bases each). CDR3 size: 15 residues. The germline CDR1 and CDR2 sequences are DFQATT and SNEGSKA (reference sequence). V was trimmed by 4 bases and J by 11 bases, leaving 24 bases between them. The CDR3, as DNA: TGCAGTGCTACCTCCGGGGCCCTCTTAGATCAGCAGCAGTTCTTC. This encodes CSATSGALLDQQQFF.

The gene calls are TRBV4-1 and TRBJ2-7, with D perhaps TRBD1 (7 bases). V was cut by 3 bases and J by 7 bases, with 13 bases left in between. The CDR3 runs 13 residues. The germline V gene encodes CDR1 MGHRA and CDR2 YSYEKL. The CDR3 DNA sequence: TGCGCCAGCAGCCAGGAGGGGGCGGGGGAGCAGTACGTC. Its protein is CASSQEGAGEQYV.

The chain employs TRBV27 and TRBJ1-1, with D possibly TRBD1 on 6 matching bases. Per the germline V gene, CDR1 is MNHEY and CDR2 is SMNVEV (reference sequence). The CDR3 sequence is 16 residues long. V was pared by 2 bases and J by 3 bases, with 16 bases between. DNA for the CDR3: TGTGCCAGCAGTTTAAAAGGTCAGGGGCAGGACACTGAAGCTTTCTTT. Amino acid sequence: CASSLKGQGQDTEAFF.

At least ten counts were recorded for this clonotype. This sequence joins TRBV10-3 and TRBJ2-1, with D possibly matching TRBD2 (6 bases). Trimming shortened V by 0 bases and J by 5 bases, and 14 bases separated the two germline ends. CDR3 length: 16 amino acids. Germline assignment: CDR1 ENHRY and CDR2 SYGVKD. The CDR3 protein is CAISESRLEVDNEQFF. The CDR3 DNA sequence: TGTGCCATCAGTGAGTCAAGACTAGAGGTCGACAATGAGCAGTTCTTC.

The chain has TRBV20-1 and TRBJ2-1, with D unresolved. V lost 2 bases to trimming and J lost 7 bases, with 6 bases between them. This CDR3 is built from 11 residues. Germline values: CDR1 DFQATT, CDR2 SNEGSKA (reference sequence). The CDR3 loop is CSARKVNEQFF. Here the CDR3 DNA reads TGCAGTGCTAGAAAGGTAAATGAGCAGTTCTTC.

V and J are TRBV7-9 and TRBJ1-2; tentative D call: TRBD1 (6 bases). In germline, CDR1 is SEHNR, CDR2 FQNEAQ (reference sequence). Trimming removed 5 bases from V and 6 bases from J, with 16 bases in between. This CDR3 is built from 14 residues. The CDR3 DNA sequence: TGTGCCAGCAGCCCAGATGGGGGGGCGGATGGCTACACCTTC. Its protein is CASSPDGGADGYTF.

This clonotype was observed a few times. The chain employs TRBV20-1 and TRBJ2-5; D is possibly TRBD2 (5 bases). V dropped 3 bases and J dropped 5 bases, with 10 bases sitting between them. The CDR3 loop spans 12 amino acids. The V gene's germline CDR1 is DFQATT and CDR2 SNEGSKA (reference sequence). The CDR3 nucleotides read TGCAGTGCTAGCTCAGCGGTCGAGACCCAGTACTTC. Amino acids: CSASSAVETQYF.